Below, 9 T cell receptor beta chains from the same sample are listed, as sequenced in a study of blood T cells in healthy people across ages. A second 7 to 11 cycle PCR used barcoded and J-beta primers. A single record per CDR3 protein comes from TCRdb applying MiXCR to the 5' RACE reads. The sample records around 1,900,000 distinct CDR3 sequences, roughly 43% being singletons. The sequenced sample consisted of blood. The receptors here all came from a human donor in good health.

The V gene is TRBV29-1, the J gene TRBJ1-2; D gene ambiguous. V dropped 4 bases and J dropped 0 bases, with 9 bases sitting between them. Germline values: CDR1 SQVTM, CDR2 ANQGSEA. The CDR3 is made up of 13 amino acids. The CDR3 DNA reads TGCAGCGTTGGAAGTACTGCTAACTATGGCTACACCTTC. It is translated as CSVGSTANYGYTF.

Many counts were recorded for this clonotype. The chain recombines TRBV12-3 or TRBV12-4 with TRBJ2-5, with a tentative D call TRBD2 (7 bases). V gave up 6 bases and J gave up 3 bases, with 11 bases separating them. The CDR3 totals 13 residues. The chain's CDR3 is CASSWGGEETQYF. The DNA of the CDR3 is TGTGCCAGCAGCTGGGGGGGCGAAGAGACCCAGTACTTC.

As to this clonotype: The junction departs from the called germline gene at one end, perhaps through a read error. The V gene is TRBV15, the J gene TRBJ2-7; D not certain. Per the germline V gene, CDR1 is LNHNV and CDR2 is YYDKDF (reference sequence). The CDR3 runs to 15 residues. CDR3 loop: CAASRVAEVSYEQYF. In DNA, the CDR3 is TGTGCCGCCAGCAGAGTGGCAGAAGTCTCCTACGAGCAGTACTTC.

This clonotype was seen a single time. The chain is built from TRBV25-1 and TRBJ1-1; 10 bases match TRBD1. The germline V gene has CDR1 MGHDK and CDR2 SYGVNS. The junction had 9 bases not matched to a gene; V was cut back by 6 bases and J by 8 bases. The CDR3 is 14 amino acids. Here the CDR3 reads CASRLSTGGSEAFF. In DNA form, the CDR3 reads TGTGCCAGCAGACTCTCGACAGGGGGCTCCGAAGCTTTCTTT. Variable domain in full (rest from reference TRBV25-1 and TRBJ1-1): EADIYQTPRYLVIGTGKKITLECSQTMGHDKMYWYQQDPGMELHLIHYSYGVNSTEKGDLSSESTVSRIRTEHFPLTLESARPSHTSQYLCASRLSTGGSEAFFGQGTRLTVV.

The gene calls are TRBV9 and TRBJ2-3; D call uncertain. V lost 1 base to trimming and J lost 4 bases, with 10 bases between them. This CDR3 is built from 14 residues. In germline, CDR1 is SGDLS, CDR2 YYNGEE. The CDR3 spells CASSVRPLPDTQYF. DNA of the CDR3: TGTGCCAGCAGCGTAAGACCCCTTCCAGATACGCAGTATTTT.

This clonotype showed up just a few times. The J gene is TRBJ2-3, the V gene TRBV4-3, with unresolved D. The ends were cut back, 0 bases at V and 4 bases at J, with 8 bases in the middle. The CDR3 spans 14 residues. Germline CDR1 LGHNA, CDR2 YSLEER. The CDR3 DNA is TGCGCCAGCAGCCAAGATCTTTTGGCAGATACGCAGTATTTT. It translates to CASSQDLLADTQYF.

This clonotype was seen ten or more times. The chain has TRBV12-3 or TRBV12-4 and TRBJ2-7; TRBD1 matches 10 bases. The CDR3 runs 15 residues. Losses at the gene ends were 5 bases for V and 3 bases for J; bases not matched to a gene: 7. CDR3 coding DNA: TGTGCCAGCAGTACCGGGACAGGGGTTTTCTACGAGCAGTACTTC. It yields the protein CASSTGTGVFYEQYF.

V is TRBV20-1 and J is TRBJ2-3, with a weak D call TRBD2 (5 bases). CDR1 is DFQATT and CDR2 is SNEGSKA in the germline V gene (reference sequence). This CDR3 has 13 amino acids. The V and J ends lost 1 base and 5 bases respectively, with 10 bases between them. In DNA form, the CDR3 reads TGCAGTGCTAGAGGATTTCGGGGAGATACGCAGTATTTT. Translation: CSARGFRGDTQYF.

The rearrangement uses TRBV5-1 and TRBJ1-2; D might be TRBD1 (5 bases). Trimming removed 4 bases at V and 8 bases at J, with 15 bases between. Germline V lookup: CDR1 SGHRS, CDR2 YFSETQ. CDR3 length equals 13 residues. The CDR3, as DNA: TGCGCCAGCAGCCCGGGTCTAGGGGACGGCTACACCTTC. Amino acid sequence: CASSPGLGDGYTF.